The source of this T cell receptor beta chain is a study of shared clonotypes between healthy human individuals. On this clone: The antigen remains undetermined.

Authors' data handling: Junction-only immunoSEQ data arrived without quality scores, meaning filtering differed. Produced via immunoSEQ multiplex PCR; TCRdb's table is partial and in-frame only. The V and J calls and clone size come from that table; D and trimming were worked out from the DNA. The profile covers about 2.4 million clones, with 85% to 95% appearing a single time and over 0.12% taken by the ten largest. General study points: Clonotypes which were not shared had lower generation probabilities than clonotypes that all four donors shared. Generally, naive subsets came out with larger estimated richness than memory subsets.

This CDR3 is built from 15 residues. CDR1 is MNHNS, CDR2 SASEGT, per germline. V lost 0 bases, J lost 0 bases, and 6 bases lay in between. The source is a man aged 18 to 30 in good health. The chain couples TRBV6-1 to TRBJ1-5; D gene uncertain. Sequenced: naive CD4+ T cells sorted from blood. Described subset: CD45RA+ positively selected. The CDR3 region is CASSEASASNQPQHF. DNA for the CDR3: TGTGCCAGCAGTGAAGCGTCAGCTAGCAATCAGCCCCAGCATTTT.